The 22 T cell receptor beta chains below were found in one sample sequenced in a study of blood T cell repertoires in COVID-19. Profiled with immunoSEQ multiplex PCR; TCRdb holds only in-frame clones, not every one. Here the sample spans 120,000 or so clones, 84% being singletons. What was sequenced was PBMCs or T cells enriched from blood (not recorded which). These receptors came from a woman aged 30 to 39 who had recovered from COVID-19.

This clone was picked up many times. The CDR3 reads CASSIGTGDSYEQYF. The CDR3 bases are TGTGCCAGCAGTATCGGGACGGGAGACTCCTACGAGCAGTACTTC. The V gene is TRBV28, the J gene TRBJ2-7; D perhaps matches TRBD2 (6 bases). The CDR3 has 15 amino acids. V was cut by 5 bases and J by 0 bases, with 14 bases left in between. Germline V CDR1 and CDR2: MDHEN, SYDVKM.

This chain connects TRBV14 to TRBJ1-1; TRBD1 agrees at 9 bases. V trimming: 5 bases; J trimming: 4 bases; junction bases outside the gene matches: 2. The CDR3 has 13 residues. CDR1 is SGHDN and CDR2 is FVKESK in the germline V gene. CDR3 sequence reads: CASSGTGTTEAFF. The CDR3 DNA reads TGTGCCAGCAGCGGGACAGGGACCACTGAAGCTTTCTTT.

The chain employs TRBV11-2 and TRBJ1-1; D is possibly TRBD1 (5 bases). CDR3 length: 14 residues. CDR1 is SGHAT, CDR2 FQNNGV, per germline. V was pared by 6 bases and J by 1 base, with 12 bases between. The CDR3 DNA reads TGTGCCAGCAGATCAGGGTGGGCGAACACTGAAGCTTTCTTT. Translated, it gives CASRSGWANTEAFF. The entire variable domain, with the rest obtained from reference TRBV11-2 and TRBJ1-1, is as follows: EAGVAQSPRYKIIEKRQSVAFWCNPISGHATLYWYQQILGQGPKLLIQFQNNGVVDDSQLPKDRFSAERLKGVDSTLKIQPAKLEDSAVYLCASRSGWANTEAFFGQGTRLTVV.

The chain links TRBV7-8 to TRBJ2-4, with 9 nucleotides matching TRBD2. Germline V gene data show CDR1 as SGHVS and CDR2 as FQNEAQ. The CDR3 extends over 19 amino acids. The V segment lost 3 bases and the J segment 0 bases; nucleotides outside the gene matches: 12. CDR3 residues: CASSLMVAGVRIAKNIQYF. CDR3 bases: TGTGCCAGCAGCTTGATGGTAGCGGGAGTCCGTATAGCCAAAAACATTCAGTACTTC.

This chain connects TRBV25-1 to TRBJ2-5, with TRBD2 matching over 10 bases. CDR1 and CDR2 (germline): MGHDK, SYGVNS. The trim removed 5 bases at V and 1 base at J, leaving 13 bases unmatched. The CDR3 is made up of 18 amino acids. The CDR3 bases are TGTGCCAGCAGTTTTCCCTCGGCTAGCGGGAGATCCCAAGAGACCCAGTACTTC. This translates into CASSFPSASGRSQETQYF. The full variable domain, rest sourced from reference TRBV25-1 and TRBJ2-5, is EADIYQTPRYLVIGTGKKITLECSQTMGHDKMYWYQQDPGMELHLIHYSYGVNSTEKGDLSSESTVSRIRTEHFPLTLESARPSHTSQYLCASSFPSASGRSQETQYFGPGTRLLVL.

V usage is TRBV29-1 and J usage is TRBJ2-7, with 7 bases aligning to TRBD1. The CDR3 runs to 13 residues. J lost 2 bases, V lost 3 bases, and 4 bases had no gene match. From germline, CDR1 is SQVTM and CDR2 ANQGSEA. The CDR3 reads CSVEKGQTYEQYF. CDR3 DNA: TGCAGCGTTGAGAAGGGACAGACCTACGAGCAGTACTTC.

A few counts support this clone. The chain uses TRBV6-2 or TRBV6-3 and TRBJ2-7, with 7 bases lining up with TRBD2. The CDR3 sequence is 15 residues long. With V trimmed by 8 bases and J by 0 bases, 10 bases remained unmatched. Per germline, CDR1 MNHEY and CDR2 SVGEGT. CDR3 sequence: CASRSYWDYSYEQYF. CDR3 DNA: TGTGCCAGCCGTTCTTACTGGGACTACTCCTACGAGCAGTACTTC.

V usage is TRBV19 and J usage is TRBJ2-1; 9 bases fit TRBD1. The CDR3 length is 15 residues. Losses at the gene ends were 4 bases for V and 3 bases for J; bases not matched to a gene: 4. Germline V CDR1 and CDR2: LNHDA, SQIVND (reference sequence). CDR3 amino acids: CASSTGQGNYNEQFF. The DNA for the CDR3 is TGTGCCAGTAGTACCGGACAGGGGAACTACAATGAGCAGTTCTTC.

The chain combines TRBV24-1 with TRBJ2-5, with TRBD2 identical over 16 bases. The CDR3 length is 17 residues. V shed 3 bases, J shed 5 bases, and the junction held 5 bases outside the gene matches. Germline assignment: CDR1 KGHDR and CDR2 SFDVKD. The CDR3, as DNA: TGTGCCACCAGTGATCGTTCGGGACTAGCGGGAGGGGAGACCCAGTACTTC. This codes for CATSDRSGLAGGETQYF.

The genes are TRBV28 and TRBJ1-2; TRBD1 is a possible D gene (5 bases). The V and J ends lost 7 bases and 1 base respectively, with 16 bases between them. Germline V gene data show CDR1 as MDHEN and CDR2 as SYDVKM. The CDR3 is 15 residues long. In DNA form, the CDR3 reads TGTGCCAGCATCCAGGATGGGGGGATTAACTATGGCTACACCTTC. Amino acid sequence: CASIQDGGINYGYTF.

This rearrangement joins TRBV20-1 to TRBJ2-3, with D perhaps TRBD1 (5 bases). This CDR3 region has 11 residues. Germline V gene lookup returns CDR1 DFQATT and CDR2 SNEGSKA (reference sequence). V dropped 4 bases and J dropped 6 bases, with 8 bases sitting between them. CDR3 residues: CSATKGDTQYF. The CDR3 nucleotides are TGCAGTGCTACCAAGGGGGATACGCAGTATTTT.

The chain is built from TRBV4-2 and TRBJ2-7; TRBD2 matches 15 bases. The V segment lost 4 bases and the J segment 6 bases; nucleotides outside the gene matches: 13. The germline V gene encodes CDR1 LGHNA and CDR2 YNFKEQ. The CDR3 contains 18 residues. This chain's CDR3 is CASSPSGLAGGLGGEQYF. The CDR3 DNA is TGTGCCAGCAGCCCCTCGGGACTAGCGGGAGGACTCGGCGGCGAGCAGTACTTC.

This chain joins TRBV7-2 and TRBJ2-2; D remains ambiguous. This CDR3 has 13 amino acids. Looked up from germline, CDR1 is SGHTA and CDR2 is FQGNSA. The ends were cut back, 2 bases at V and 4 bases at J, with 5 bases in the middle. The CDR3 is CASSLQITGELFF. The CDR3 DNA reads TGTGCCAGCAGCTTACAGATCACCGGGGAGCTGTTTTTT.

The rearrangement joins TRBV10-3 to TRBJ1-5; a possible D gene is TRBD1 (5 bases). CDR1 and CDR2 from the germline V gene are ENHRY and SYGVKD. This CDR3 contains 14 residues. The V end was cut by 8 bases, the J end by 0 bases, with 11 bases between. CDR3 bases: TGTGCCATCTCGGACAAATATAGCAATCAGCCCCAGCATTTT. Its protein product is CAISDKYSNQPQHF.

This clone was seen once. This chain uses TRBV6-2 or TRBV6-3 with TRBJ2-4; D gene unclear. This CDR3 contains 16 residues. The ends were cut back, 2 bases at V and 0 bases at J, with 11 bases in the middle. The germline V gene has CDR1 MNHEY and CDR2 SVGEGT. As DNA, the CDR3 is TGTGCCAGCAGTTACGAGACACGTCTAGCCAAAAACATTCAGTACTTC. Protein sequence: CASSYETRLAKNIQYF.

CDR3 sequence (DNA): TGTGCCAGCAGCTCTTACAGGGGCTCTGGAAACACCATATATTTT. It encodes CASSSYRGSGNTIYF. The chain uses TRBV11-2 and TRBJ1-3, with 7 positions matching TRBD1. The germline gives CDR1 SGHAT, CDR2 FQNNGV. The ends lost 4 bases at V and 0 bases at J; junction bases unmatched: 3. CDR3 size: 15 residues.

The chain links TRBV28 to TRBJ2-5; no firm D call. Germline CDR1 is MDHEN and CDR2 is SYDVKM. The V and J ends lost 3 bases and 0 bases respectively, with 5 bases between them. This CDR3 region has 13 residues. The CDR3 bases are TGTGCCAGCAGTTTTTCGTACCAAGAGACCCAGTACTTC. This codes for CASSFSYQETQYF.

The rearrangement uses TRBV5-5 and TRBJ1-5; 7 bases line up with TRBD1. In germline, CDR1 is SGHKS, CDR2 YYEKEE (reference sequence). V lost 4 bases, J lost 6 bases, and 16 bases stayed unmatched. The CDR3 spans 17 residues. The CDR3 coding sequence is TGTGCCAGCAGCCCGACCGGGACAGACTTTCGCGGTCAGCCCCAGCATTTT. As protein: CASSPTGTDFRGQPQHF. The whole variable domain, filled in from reference TRBV5-5 and TRBJ1-5, reads DAGVTQSPTHLIKTRGQQVTLRCSPISGHKSVSWYQQVLGQGPQFIFQYYEKEERGRGNFPDRFSARQFPNYSSELNVNALLLGDSALYLCASSPTGTDFRGQPQHFGDGTRLSIL.

The chain joins TRBV7-9 to TRBJ2-1, with D possibly TRBD2 on 6 matching bases. Germline CDR1 SEHNR, CDR2 FQNEAQ (reference sequence). The germline V and J ends were trimmed by 5 bases and 8 bases, with 19 bases remaining between them. The length of the CDR3 is 15 residues. The CDR3 region has the DNA TGTGCCAGCAGCGTTAGCGGCTCTTTCCCCGATGAGCAGTTCTTC. Protein: CASSVSGSFPDEQFF. The full variable domain, in which reference TRBV7-9 and TRBJ2-1 provide the parts outside the CDR3, is DTGVSQNPRHKITKRGQNVTFRCDPISEHNRLYWYRQTLGQGPEFLTYFQNEAQLEKSRLLSDRFSAERPKGSFSTLEIQRTEQGDSAMYLCASSVSGSFPDEQFFGPGTRLTVL.

The V call is TRBV5-1, the J call TRBJ2-4, with 9 bases aligning to TRBD1. Looked up from germline, CDR1 is SGHRS and CDR2 is YFSETQ. Trimming at V came to 4 bases and at J to 4 bases, leaving 6 bases not matched to a gene. The CDR3 is made up of 15 amino acids. Here the CDR3 DNA reads TGCGCCAGCAGCGTACCCGGGACAGGGAAAAACATTCAGTACTTC. Translating gives CASSVPGTGKNIQYF.

Here the CDR3 reads CASSKVSYTAFF. The CDR3 DNA reads TGTGCCAGCAGCAAAGTTAGCTATACAGCTTTCTTT. This chain joins TRBV21-1 and TRBJ1-1. TRBV21-1 is assigned pseudogene status. CDR3 length: 12 residues.

The rearrangement links TRBV7-3 to TRBJ2-2; D might be TRBD2 (5 bases). Trimming stripped 4 bases from V and 7 bases from J, with 10 bases between. Germline lookup yields CDR1 SGHTA and CDR2 FQGTGA. This CDR3 spans 13 amino acids. The CDR3 nucleotides read TGTGCCAGCAGCTCTAACGGGGTCGGGGAGCTGTTTTTT. Encoded protein: CASSSNGVGELFF.